This T cell receptor beta chain was profiled in a study of graft-versus-host responses after intestinal transplantation. Across the study: Each transplant was multivisceral, liver-intestinal, or isolated intestinal. Among the recipients, all got anti-thymocyte globulin induction and then tacrolimus and steroids for roughly three years.

On this clone itself: Its specificity is not known.

The CDR3 runs to 15 residues. Germline lookup yields CDR1 MGHRA and CDR2 YSYEKL. V lost 4 bases, J lost 5 bases, and 18 bases lay in between. Study-level findings and limits: Peak circulating GvH clone levels tracked with early post-transplant HvG declines. Recipient marrow showed GvH clones, some seen first in ileum or blood.

Using immunoSEQ multiplex PCR, the repertoire was profiled, and TCRdb retains in-frame clones only, with some absent. The table records just under 85,000 clones, 75% to 95% of them present only once. The source material was unstimulated CD8+ T cells sorted from spleen or lymph node cells, sampled before transplant. This clonotype was sampled from a human donor who was the organ donor for an intestinal transplant. The chain has TRBV4-1 and TRBJ2-7; D unresolved. CDR3 in amino acids: CASSRKEHIPHEQYF. The DNA of the CDR3 is TGCGCCAGCAGCCGTAAGGAACACATCCCCCACGAGCAGTACTTC.